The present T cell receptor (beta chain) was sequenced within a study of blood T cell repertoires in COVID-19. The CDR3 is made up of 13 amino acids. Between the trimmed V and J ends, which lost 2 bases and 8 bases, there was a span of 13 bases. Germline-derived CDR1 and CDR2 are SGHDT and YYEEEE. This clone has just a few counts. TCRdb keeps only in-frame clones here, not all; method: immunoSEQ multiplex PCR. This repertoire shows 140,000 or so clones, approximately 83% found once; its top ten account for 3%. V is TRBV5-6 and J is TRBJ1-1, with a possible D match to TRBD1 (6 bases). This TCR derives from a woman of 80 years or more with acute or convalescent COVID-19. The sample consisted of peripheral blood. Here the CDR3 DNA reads TGTGCCAGCAGCTTTTCGGAGCAGGGGGAAGCTTTCTTT. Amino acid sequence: CASSFSEQGEAFF.